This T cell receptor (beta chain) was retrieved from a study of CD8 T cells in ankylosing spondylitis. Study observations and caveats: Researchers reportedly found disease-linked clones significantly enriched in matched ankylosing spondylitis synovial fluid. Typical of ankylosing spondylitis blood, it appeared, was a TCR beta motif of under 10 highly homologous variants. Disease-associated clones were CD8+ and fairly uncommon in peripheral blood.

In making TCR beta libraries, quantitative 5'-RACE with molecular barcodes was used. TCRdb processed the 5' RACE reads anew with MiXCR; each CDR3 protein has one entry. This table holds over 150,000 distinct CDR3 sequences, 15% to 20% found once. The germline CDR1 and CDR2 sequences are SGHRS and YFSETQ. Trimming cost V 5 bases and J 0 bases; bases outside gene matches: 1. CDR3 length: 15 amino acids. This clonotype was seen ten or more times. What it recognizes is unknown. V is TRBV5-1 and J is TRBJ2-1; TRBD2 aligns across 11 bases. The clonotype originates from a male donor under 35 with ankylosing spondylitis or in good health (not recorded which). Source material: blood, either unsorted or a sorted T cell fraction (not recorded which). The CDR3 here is CASRTSGGSYNEQFF. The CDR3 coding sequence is TGCGCCAGCAGAACTAGCGGGGGCTCCTACAATGAGCAGTTCTTC. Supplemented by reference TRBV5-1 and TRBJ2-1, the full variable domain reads KAGVTQTPRYLIKTRGQQVTLSCSPISGHRSVSWYQQTPGQGLQFLFEYFSETQRNKGNFPGRFSGRQFSNSRSEMNVSTLELGDSALYLCASRTSGGSYNEQFFGPGTRLTVL.